This paragraph reports one T cell receptor beta chain. The data were taken from a study of blood T cell repertoires in COVID-19. Study in general: Acute-phase and convalescent COVID-19 samples originated in the United States, Italy and Spain. The cDNA or gDNA used as material had been derived from T cells, B-cell-depleted T cells, or PBMCs.

In the study's own analysis: It was from reference gene primer amplification that nucleated cell counts were estimated. Profiled with immunoSEQ multiplex PCR; TCRdb holds only in-frame clones, not every one. D and trimming were read from the DNA, whereas the V and J calls and clone size are those reported in that table. The sample records 150,000 to 200,000 clones, 85% to 90% being singletons. The TCR comes from a woman aged 18-29 years who had recovered from COVID-19. The sample taken for sequencing was peripheral blood.

The CDR3 sequence is CASSQGYYGYTF. The CDR3 DNA is TGCGCCAGCAGCCAAGGTTATTATGGCTACACCTTC. V usage is TRBV4-1 and J usage is TRBJ1-2; D is uncertain. The CDR3 covers 12 residues. Germline V lookup: CDR1 MGHRA, CDR2 YSYEKL. V was pared by 1 base and J by 5 bases, with 5 bases between.